Sequencing of this T cell receptor (beta chain) was carried out in a study of blood T cell repertoires in COVID-19. Across the study: Samples taken during acute and convalescent COVID-19 were collected in the United States, Italy and Spain. From T cells, B-cell-depleted T cells, or PBMCs came the material, which was cDNA or gDNA.

Methods used by the authors: From reference gene primer amplification, estimates of nucleated cell counts were derived. Assay: immunoSEQ multiplex PCR; the TCRdb copy retains only in-frame clones and omits some. Clone size and the V and J calls come from that table; the DNA yielded D and trimming. The sample lists some 74,000 clones, roughly 85% occurring once. V was pared by 8 bases and J by 5 bases, with 15 bases between. The length of the CDR3 is 13 residues. CDR1 LGHDT and CDR2 YNNKEL come from the germline V gene (reference sequence). Sequenced: peripheral blood. This receptor was identified in a woman aged 80 or over with acute or convalescent COVID-19. V usage is TRBV3-1 (or the pseudogene TRBV3-2) and J usage is TRBJ2-5; tentatively, D is TRBD2 (7 bases). CDR3 residues: CASGGAGMETQYF. The CDR3 bases are TGTGCCAGCGGGGGGGCCGGGATGGAGACCCAGTACTTC.